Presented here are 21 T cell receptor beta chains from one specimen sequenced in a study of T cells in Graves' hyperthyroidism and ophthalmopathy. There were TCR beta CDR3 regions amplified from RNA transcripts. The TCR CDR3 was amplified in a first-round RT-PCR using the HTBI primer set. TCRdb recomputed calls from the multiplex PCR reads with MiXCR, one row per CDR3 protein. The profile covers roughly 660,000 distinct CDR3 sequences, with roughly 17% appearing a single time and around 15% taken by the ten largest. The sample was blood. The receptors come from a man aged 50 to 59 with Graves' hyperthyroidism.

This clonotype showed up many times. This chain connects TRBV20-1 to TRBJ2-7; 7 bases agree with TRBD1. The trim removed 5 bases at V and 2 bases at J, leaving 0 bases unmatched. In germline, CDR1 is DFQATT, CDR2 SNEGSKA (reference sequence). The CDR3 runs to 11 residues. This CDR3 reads CSADRAYEQYF. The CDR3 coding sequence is TGCAGTGCTGACAGGGCCTACGAGCAGTACTTC.

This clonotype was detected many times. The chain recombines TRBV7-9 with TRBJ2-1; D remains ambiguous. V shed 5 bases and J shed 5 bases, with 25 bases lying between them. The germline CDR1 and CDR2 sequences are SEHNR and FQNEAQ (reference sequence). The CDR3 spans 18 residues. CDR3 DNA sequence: TGTGCCAGCAGCCTAACTTCTCGCCTTGGCGTGAAGGACAATGAGCAGTTCTTC. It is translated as CASSLTSRLGVKDNEQFF.

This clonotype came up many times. The CDR3 here is CASSRRFGQDEKLFF. The CDR3 region has the DNA TGTGCCAGCAGTCGTCGATTCGGACAGGATGAAAAACTGTTTTTT. V gene TRBV27 combines with J gene TRBJ1-4; 7 bases map to TRBD1. CDR1 and CDR2 (germline): MNHEY, SMNVEV (reference sequence). There are 15 residues in the CDR3. The V gene end was trimmed by 5 bases and the J gene end by 6 bases; junction bases not matched to a gene: 9.

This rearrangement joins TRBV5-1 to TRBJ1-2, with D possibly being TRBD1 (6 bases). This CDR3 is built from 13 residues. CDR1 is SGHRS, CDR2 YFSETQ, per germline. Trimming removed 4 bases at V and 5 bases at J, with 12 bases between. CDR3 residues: CASSPGHGYGYTF. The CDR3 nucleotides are TGCGCCAGCAGCCCGGGACACGGTTATGGCTACACCTTC.

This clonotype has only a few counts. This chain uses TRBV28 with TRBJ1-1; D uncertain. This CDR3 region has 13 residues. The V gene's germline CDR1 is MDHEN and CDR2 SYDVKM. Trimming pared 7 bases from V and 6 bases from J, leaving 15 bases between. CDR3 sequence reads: CASKEGSTAEAFF. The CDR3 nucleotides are TGTGCCAGCAAAGAGGGCTCTACGGCTGAAGCTTTCTTT.

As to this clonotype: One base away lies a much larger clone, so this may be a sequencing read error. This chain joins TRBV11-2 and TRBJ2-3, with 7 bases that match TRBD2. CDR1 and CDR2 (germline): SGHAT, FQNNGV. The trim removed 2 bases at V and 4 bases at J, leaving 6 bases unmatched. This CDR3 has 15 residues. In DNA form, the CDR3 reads TGTGCCAGCAGCTTACGGGCTAGCGGCGCAGATACGCAGTATTTT. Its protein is CASSLRASGADTQYF.

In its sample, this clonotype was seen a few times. Here the CDR3 DNA reads TGTGCCAGCGCAGATGGACAGGGGAGCATTGGCTACACCTTC. Its protein is CASADGQGSIGYTF. The chain joins TRBV28 to TRBJ1-2; TRBD1 aligns across 9 bases. Trimming at V came to 8 bases and at J to 7 bases, leaving 11 bases not matched to a gene. Looked up from germline, CDR1 is MDHEN and CDR2 is SYDVKM. This CDR3 contains 14 residues.

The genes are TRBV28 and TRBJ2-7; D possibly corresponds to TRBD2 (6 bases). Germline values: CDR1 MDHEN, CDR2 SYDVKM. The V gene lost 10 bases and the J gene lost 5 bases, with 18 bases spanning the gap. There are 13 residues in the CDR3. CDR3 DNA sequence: TGTGCCACCCTAACGACTAGATTGGACGAGCAGTACTTC. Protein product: CATLTTRLDEQYF.

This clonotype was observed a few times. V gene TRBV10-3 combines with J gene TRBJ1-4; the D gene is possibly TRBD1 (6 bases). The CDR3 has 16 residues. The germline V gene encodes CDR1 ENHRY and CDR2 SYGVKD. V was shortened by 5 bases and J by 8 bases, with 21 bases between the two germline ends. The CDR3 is CAISRTRDTGGEKLFF. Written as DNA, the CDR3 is TGTGCCATCAGTAGGACTAGGGACACTGGTGGAGAAAAACTGTTTTTT.

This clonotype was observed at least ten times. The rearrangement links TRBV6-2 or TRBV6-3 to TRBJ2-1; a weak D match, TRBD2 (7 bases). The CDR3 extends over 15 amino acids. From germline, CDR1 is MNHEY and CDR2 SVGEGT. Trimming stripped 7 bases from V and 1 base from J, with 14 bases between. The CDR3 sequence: CASKGGARSYNEQFF. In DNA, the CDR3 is TGTGCCAGCAAAGGGGGGGCTAGGTCCTACAATGAGCAGTTCTTC.

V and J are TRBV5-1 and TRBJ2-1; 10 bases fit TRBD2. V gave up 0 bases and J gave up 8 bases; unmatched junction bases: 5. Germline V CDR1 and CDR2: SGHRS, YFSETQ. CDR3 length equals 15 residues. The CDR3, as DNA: TGCGCCAGCAGCTTGGAGACTAGCGGGTATGATGAGCAGTTCTTC. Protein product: CASSLETSGYDEQFF.

The CDR3 loop reads CASSHLQGGTSGRPLLRTQYF. The CDR3 DNA sequence: TGCGCCAGCAGCCATCTACAGGGGGGGACTAGCGGGAGGCCCCTCCTACGGACCCAGTACTTC. The V and J genes are TRBV4-1 and TRBJ2-5, with TRBD2 matching over 15 bases. V lost 3 bases and J lost 7; bases outside the gene matches: 21. The CDR3 is 21 residues long. Germline-derived CDR1 and CDR2 are MGHRA and YSYEKL.

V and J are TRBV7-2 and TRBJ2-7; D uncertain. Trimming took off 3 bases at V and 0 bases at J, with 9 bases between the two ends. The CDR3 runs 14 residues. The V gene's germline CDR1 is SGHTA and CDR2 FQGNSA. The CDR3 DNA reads TGTGCCAGCAGCTTCGACGCTGGCTCCTACGAGCAGTACTTC. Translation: CASSFDAGSYEQYF.

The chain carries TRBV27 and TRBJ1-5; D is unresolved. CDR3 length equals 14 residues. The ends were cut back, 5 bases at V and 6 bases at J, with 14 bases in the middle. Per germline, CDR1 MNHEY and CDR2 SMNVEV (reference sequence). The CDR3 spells CASSLRGFTQPQHF. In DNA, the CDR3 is TGTGCCAGCAGTCTACGGGGTTTCACTCAGCCCCAGCATTTT.

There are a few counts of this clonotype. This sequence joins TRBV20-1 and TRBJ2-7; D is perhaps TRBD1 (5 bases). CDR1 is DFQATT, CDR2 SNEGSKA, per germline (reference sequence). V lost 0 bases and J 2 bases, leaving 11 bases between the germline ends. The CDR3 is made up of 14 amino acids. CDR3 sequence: CSARDSDKAYEQYF. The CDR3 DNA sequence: TGCAGTGCTAGAGATTCGGACAAAGCCTACGAGCAGTACTTC.

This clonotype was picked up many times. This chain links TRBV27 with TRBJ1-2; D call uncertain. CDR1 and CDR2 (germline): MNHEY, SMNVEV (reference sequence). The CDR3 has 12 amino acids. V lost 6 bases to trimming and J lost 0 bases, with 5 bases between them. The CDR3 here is CASRAANYGYTF. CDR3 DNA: TGTGCCAGCAGAGCAGCTAACTATGGCTACACCTTC.

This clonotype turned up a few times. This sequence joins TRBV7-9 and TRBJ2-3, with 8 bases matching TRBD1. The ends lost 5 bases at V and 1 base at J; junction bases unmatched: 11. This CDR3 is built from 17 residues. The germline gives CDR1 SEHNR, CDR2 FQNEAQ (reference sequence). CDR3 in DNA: TGTGCCAGCAGCCCCAAACCTCCGGACAGGGGCACAGATACGCAGTATTTT. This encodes CASSPKPPDRGTDTQYF.

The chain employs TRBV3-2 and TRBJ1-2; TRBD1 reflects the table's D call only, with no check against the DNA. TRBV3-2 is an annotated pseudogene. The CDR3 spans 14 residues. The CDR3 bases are TGTGCCAGCAGCCAAGAGGGGGCCCCCCTGAGAGACACCTTC. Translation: CASSQEGAPLRDTF.

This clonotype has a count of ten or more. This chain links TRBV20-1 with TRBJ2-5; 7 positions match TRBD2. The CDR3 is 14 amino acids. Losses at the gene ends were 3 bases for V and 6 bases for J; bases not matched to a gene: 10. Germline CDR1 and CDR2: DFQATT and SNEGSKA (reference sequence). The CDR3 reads CSARFGRSGKTQYF. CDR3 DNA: TGCAGTGCTAGGTTTGGGCGGAGCGGGAAGACCCAGTACTTC.

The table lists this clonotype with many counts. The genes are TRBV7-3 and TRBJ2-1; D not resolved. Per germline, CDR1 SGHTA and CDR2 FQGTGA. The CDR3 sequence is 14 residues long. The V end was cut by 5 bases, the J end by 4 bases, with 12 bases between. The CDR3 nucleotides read TGTGCCAGCAGCGAATCGGCGACGTACAATGAGCAGTTCTTC. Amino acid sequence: CASSESATYNEQFF.

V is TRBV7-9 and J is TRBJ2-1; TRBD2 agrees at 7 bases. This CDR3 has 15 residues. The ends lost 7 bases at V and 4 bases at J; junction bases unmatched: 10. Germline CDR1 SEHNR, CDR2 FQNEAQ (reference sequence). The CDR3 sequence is CASIDSSGYYNEQFF. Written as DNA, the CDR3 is TGTGCCAGCATCGATTCTAGCGGTTATTACAATGAGCAGTTCTTC.